A selection of T cell receptor beta chains follows, all from one sample in a study of vaccination effects on CD4 cells after COVID-19. The antigens these receptors bind are not known. The repertoire was sequenced with immunoSEQ multiplex PCR; TCRdb's copy has only in-frame clones and lacks some. The sample contains roughly 11,000 clones, roughly 70% of which appear only once. The sequencing used CD4+ T cells from PBMCs cultured with HCoV-229E spike peptides, collected before COVID-19 vaccination. The receptors were gathered from a human donor who received a COVID-19 vaccine. Each CDR3 is given with its conserved first and last residue. A D gene is named only where the DNA matches it firmly. Size is stated for part of the rows, as once, few or many counts, or as a class when the clone is expanded.

clone_size	d_call	j_call	v_call	cdr3_nt	cdr3_aa
.	.	TRBJ2-7	TRBV2	TGTGCCAGCAGCATCGGACAGCCCACGCAGTACTTC	CASSIGQPTQYF
.	.	TRBJ2-7	TRBV7-9	TGTGCCAGCAGCTTAGGGGGGATTGGTTACGAGCAGTACTTC	CASSLGGIGYEQYF
.	TRBD1	TRBJ1-1	TRBV30	TGTGCCTGGACTGGACAGGGAGGGACTGAAGCTTTCTTT	CAWTGQGGTEAFF
.	TRBD2	TRBJ2-5	TRBV11-2	TGTGCCAGCAGCCCGGGACTAGCGGGGCAAGAGACCCAGTACTTC	CASSPGLAGQETQYF
once	.	TRBJ2-5	TRBV6-5	TGTGCCAGCGGGGTTGAAGAGACCCAGTACTTC	CASGVEETQYF
.	.	TRBJ1-1	TRBV6-5	TGTGCCAGCAGTCCACAGGGTTTTGGGAACACTGAAGCTTTCTTT	CASSPQGFGNTEAFF
.	TRBD2	TRBJ2-1	TRBV19	TGTGCCAGTAGTACCCGGACTAGCGGGAGCCCGAATGAGCAGTTCTTC	CASSTRTSGSPNEQFF
.	TRBD1	TRBJ2-3	TRBV7-2	TGTGCCAGCAGCCTCCAGGGGGTCCCTAGCACAGATACGCAGTATTTT	CASSLQGVPSTDTQYF
.	.	TRBJ2-3	TRBV27	TGTGCCAGCAGACGACCGGGGGGCGGGGTCGACACAGATACGCAGTATTTT	CASRRPGGGVDTDTQYF
.	TRBD2	TRBJ2-7	TRBV23-1	TGCGCCAGCAGTCGTCCGGGACTAGCGGGAGGTTGCGAGCAGTACTTC	CASSRPGLAGGCEQYF
.	TRBD2	TRBJ2-1	TRBV7-2	TGTGCCAGCAGCTTACAATCGCTAGCGGGGAGCGAGCAGTTCTTC	CASSLQSLAGSEQFF
.	.	TRBJ1-1	TRBV2	TGTGCCAGCAGTTCCCGGCCGGGACAAGGAACTGAAGCTTTCTTT	CASSSRPGQGTEAFF
.	TRBD1	TRBJ1-1	TRBV10-3	TGTGCCATAGGACAGGGGGCTGAAGCTTTCTTT	CAIGQGAEAFF
.	TRBD2	TRBJ2-5	TRBV9	TGTGCCAGCAGCGTAGACTGGCGGGGGTCGGGGGAGACCCAGTACTTC	CASSVDWRGSGETQYF
.	.	TRBJ1-4	TRBV5-4	TGTGCCAGCAGAAATGCAACTAATGAAAAACTGTTTTTT	CASRNATNEKLFF
.	.	TRBJ2-1	TRBV12-5	TGTGCTAGTGGCTCAAGGGTAGCGGCTTCCGACCTGAATGAGCAGTTCTTC	CASGSRVAASDLNEQFF
.	TRBD2	TRBJ2-5	TRBV5-1	TGCGCCAGCAGCTTGGCCGGCGGGGGGGCAGGCGAGACCCAGTACTTC	CASSLAGGGAGETQYF
.	.	TRBJ1-5	TRBV19	TGTGCCAGTAAAGCCAGGTGGGAAAGCAATCAGCCCCAGCATTTT	CASKARWESNQPQHF
.	TRBD2	TRBJ2-7	TRBV11-2	TGTGCCAGCAGAAAGAAGGGCGGGGGATCCTACGAGCAGTACTTC	CASRKKGGGSYEQYF
.	TRBD2	TRBJ2-2	TRBV10-3	TGTGCCTCCCGACTAGCGGGGGGGCGGAACACCGGGGAGCTGTTTTTT	CASRLAGGRNTGELFF
.	.	TRBJ2-7	TRBV3-1/TRBV3-2	TGTGCCAGCAGCCAAGTTGGCGGGTCCTACGAGCAGTACTTC	CASSQVGGSYEQYF
.	TRBD1	TRBJ1-6	TRBV7-9	TGTGCCAGCAGCGGACAGGGTAATTCACCCCTCCACTTT	CASSGQGNSPLHF
.	.	TRBJ1-2	TRBV3-1/TRBV3-2	TGTGCCAGCAGCCAAGTCCCACAGGAGGCACATGGCTACACCTTC	CASSQVPQEAHGYTF
once	TRBD1	TRBJ1-2	TRBV6-4	TGTGCCAGCAGTGACGGGGCAGGGGGCGCGTCTGCCAACTATGGCTACACCTTC	CASSDGAGGASANYGYTF
few	.	TRBJ2-5	TRBV6-5	TGTGCCAGCTTAGGGACTGAGGGGGCAGAGACCCAGTACTTC	CASLGTEGAETQYF
.	.	TRBJ1-6	TRBV7-8	TGTGCCAGCATCCTTGAACGGGGGTGGAATTCACCCCTCCACTTT	CASILERGWNSPLHF
.	TRBD2	TRBJ2-3	TRBV4-3	TGCGCCAGCAGCCAAGATAAGGCTAGCGGGGGGGGCACAGATACGCAGTATTTT	CASSQDKASGGGTDTQYF
once	.	TRBJ2-7	TRBV19	TGTGCCTCAAACCACAGGGGAGGGTACGAGCAGTACTTC	CASNHRGGYEQYF
.	.	TRBJ2-1	TRBV27	TGTGCCAGCAGTTTATTTAAGGGTGGGTCCGAGCACGGACGGAATGAGCAGTTCTTC	CASSLFKGGSEHGRNEQFF
.	TRBD2	TRBJ2-1	TRBV24-1	TGTGCCACCAGTGATTCTAGCGGGGGGATCAAGCAGTTCTTC	CATSDSSGGIKQFF
.	.	TRBJ2-2	TRBV28	TGTGCCAGCAGTTTATGGTCCGGGGAGCTGTTTTTT	CASSLWSGELFF
.	.	TRBJ1-1	TRBV27	TGTGCCAGCAGCCGAGGGGCGGTGAACACTGAAGCTTTCTTT	CASSRGAVNTEAFF
.	TRBD2	TRBJ2-1	TRBV28	TGTGCCAGCAGTTTAGAACTAGCGGGAGTTAATGAGCAGTTCTTC	CASSLELAGVNEQFF
.	.	TRBJ1-2	TRBV9	TGTGCCAGCAGCTTTAACTATGGCTACACCTTC	CASSFNYGYTF
.	.	TRBJ1-1	TRBV2	TGTGCCAGCAGGGGTCGACAGCGTTTGAACACTGAAGCTTTCTTT	CASRGRQRLNTEAFF
.	TRBD2	TRBJ2-3	TRBV19	TGTGCCAGTAAGGCCTCACCGGGACTAAGCACAGATACGCAGTATTTT	CASKASPGLSTDTQYF
few	TRBD1	TRBJ1-1	TRBV5-1	TGCGCCAGCAGCCCGTTAACAGGGGGGACGAACACTGAAGCTTTCTTT	CASSPLTGGTNTEAFF
once	.	TRBJ1-1	TRBV11-2	TGTGCCAGCAGCTTAGAACCGGGAACTGAAGCTTTCTTT	CASSLEPGTEAFF
.	.	TRBJ1-5	TRBV5-8	TGTGCCAGCAGCCCTCTATCGGGAGGAGGGTCCGGTCAGCCCCAGCATTTT	CASSPLSGGGSGQPQHF
.	.	TRBJ2-2	TRBV5-5	TGTGCCAGCAGCTTGTTAAGGTCCGGCACCGGGGAGCTGTTTTTT	CASSLLRSGTGELFF
.	.	TRBJ1-2	TRBV6-1	TGTGCCAGCAGTGAAGCGGGCGGGGTCTACTATGGCTACACCTTC	CASSEAGGVYYGYTF
.	.	TRBJ1-4	TRBV7-2	TGTGCCAGCAGCCAGGAACTAAATGAAAAACTGTTTTTT	CASSQELNEKLFF
.	.	TRBJ1-2	TRBV25-1	TGTGCCAGCAGTGAATCATGGCTTTATAGTGGCTACACCTTC	CASSESWLYSGYTF
once	TRBD1	TRBJ1-6	TRBV6-5	TGTGCCAGCAGTTACTGGGACAGGGAAACTTCACCCCTCCACTTT	CASSYWDRETSPLHF
.	TRBD2	TRBJ2-5	TRBV13	TGTGCCAGCAGCTACACCGGACTAGCGGGAGTGGAGACCCAGTACTTC	CASSYTGLAGVETQYF
.	.	TRBJ2-7	TRBV2	TGTGCCAGCAGTGAAAACCGGCGGAACTGGCAGTACTTC	CASSENRRNWQYF
.	.	TRBJ2-1	TRBV6-2/TRBV6-3	TGTGCCAGCAGCCGCGCTCTGACCTTGATCCTTTACAATGAGCAGTTCTTC	CASSRALTLILYNEQFF
few	.	TRBJ2-1	TRBV7-9	TGTGCCAGCAACCGCCAAATGAATGAGCAGTTCTTC	CASNRQMNEQFF
.	.	TRBJ1-2	TRBV28	TGTGCCAGCAGTTCCCACCTGGGGCAGGGAGGCTATGGCTACACCTTC	CASSSHLGQGGYGYTF